A single sample is the source of the 30 T cell receptor beta chains below, sequenced in a study of blood T cell repertoires in COVID-19. Repertoires were generated with immunoSEQ multiplex PCR, while TCRdb's copy carries only in-frame clones and drops some. The data hold 110,000 to 150,000 clones, with more than 75% observed a single time. What was sequenced was peripheral blood. The receptors come from a man aged 55 to 70 with acute or convalescent COVID-19.

The rearrangement joins TRBV2 to TRBJ2-3; 16 bases align to TRBD2. Germline assignment: CDR1 SNHLY and CDR2 FYNNEI. The V and J ends lost 2 bases and 1 base, in that order; junction bases with no gene match: 6. The CDR3 has 19 amino acids. This chain's CDR3 is CASSESGLAGGPGTDTQYF. CDR3 coding DNA: TGTGCCAGCAGTGAATCGGGACTAGCGGGAGGGCCTGGCACAGATACGCAGTATTTT.

The chain has TRBV2 and TRBJ1-4, with D unresolved. The CDR3 spans 14 residues. Germline V CDR1 and CDR2: SNHLY, FYNNEI. V was pared by 4 bases and J by 0 bases, with 6 bases between. CDR3 nucleotide sequence: TGTGCCAGCAGTGCCGGGACAACTAATGAAAAACTGTTTTTT. It yields the protein CASSAGTTNEKLFF.

This clone was recorded once. This chain uses TRBV18 with TRBJ1-1, with 7 bases matching TRBD1. The V segment lost 3 bases and the J segment 5 bases; nucleotides outside the gene matches: 9. The germline V gene has CDR1 KGHSH and CDR2 LQKENI. The CDR3 length is 15 residues. CDR3 in amino acids: CASSPQEGARTEAFF. CDR3 DNA: TGTGCCAGCTCACCGCAAGAGGGGGCTCGGACTGAAGCTTTCTTT.

This clone was seen a few times. The J gene is TRBJ2-7, the V gene TRBV24-1; D is uncertain. Looked up from germline, CDR1 is KGHDR and CDR2 is SFDVKD. Trimming cost V 5 bases and J 7 bases, with 17 bases left between them. The CDR3 is 14 amino acids. The CDR3 nucleotides are TGTGCCACCAGTGTTTACCCCGGGTACGGTGAGCAGTACTTC. It translates to CATSVYPGYGEQYF.

About this clone itself: Just one base apart from a much larger clone, this may be a read error. The J gene is TRBJ1-4, the V gene TRBV6-5; D call uncertain. The length of the CDR3 is 12 residues. In germline, CDR1 is MNHEY, CDR2 SVGAGI. The CDR3 region is CAGSLLTGKLFF. For the CDR3, the DNA is TGTGCCGGCAGTTTACTCACCGGAAAACTGTTTTTT.

This sequence joins TRBV7-9 and TRBJ2-1; D uncertain. Per the germline V gene, CDR1 is SEHNR and CDR2 is FQNEAQ (reference sequence). This CDR3 contains 16 residues. Trimming left V 4 bases short and J 0 bases short, with 13 bases between. CDR3 residues: CASSSGEAASYNEQFF. In DNA, the CDR3 is TGTGCCAGCAGCTCCGGTGAGGCCGCCTCCTACAATGAGCAGTTCTTC. Supplemented by reference TRBV7-9 and TRBJ2-1, the full variable domain reads DTGVSQNPRHKITKRGQNVTFRCDPISEHNRLYWYRQTLGQGPEFLTYFQNEAQLEKSRLLSDRFSAERPKGSFSTLEIQRTEQGDSAMYLCASSSGEAASYNEQFFGPGTRLTVL.

This clone was recorded a few times. The chain carries TRBV15 and TRBJ2-1; 10 nucleotides line up with TRBD2. Trimming removed 4 bases from V and 4 bases from J; junction bases left unmatched: 4. Germline V lookup: CDR1 LNHNV, CDR2 YYDKDF (reference sequence). The CDR3 sequence is 15 residues long. The CDR3 loop reads CATSITSGEYNEQFF. The CDR3 nucleotides read TGTGCCACCAGCATTACTAGCGGGGAATACAATGAGCAGTTCTTC.

The CDR3 DNA reads TGTGCCAGCCCCGTTTCGGAGCCCCAGCATTTT. Protein product: CASPVSEPQHF. The rearrangement joins TRBV3-1 (or the pseudogene TRBV3-2) to TRBJ1-5; D uncertain. CDR3 length: 11 residues. Germline CDR1 reads LGHDT; CDR2 reads YNNKEL (reference sequence). Trimming stripped 8 bases from V and 8 bases from J, with 10 bases between.

In regard to this clone: A junction boundary mismatches the germline segment, possibly from a read error. The chain uses TRBV2 and TRBJ2-3, with a tentative D call TRBD2 (6 bases). The CDR3 covers 13 residues. The germline CDR1 and CDR2 sequences are SNHLY and FYNNEI. In DNA, the CDR3 is TGTGCCAGCAGCGGGGACGGGCGGGATACGCAATATTTT. Encoded protein: CASSGDGRDTQYF.

This clone was seen a few times. The genes are TRBV5-1 and TRBJ2-1; 11 bases agree with TRBD1. This CDR3 region has 16 residues. With 4 bases clipped from V and 10 bases from J, the junction kept 13 bases outside the gene matches. The germline gives CDR1 SGHRS, CDR2 YFSETQ. CDR3 sequence reads: CASSLWPGQGGREQFF. The CDR3 region has the DNA TGCGCCAGCAGCCTTTGGCCGGGACAGGGGGGAAGGGAGCAGTTCTTC.

The chain combines TRBV5-4 with TRBJ1-2; TRBD1 aligns across 7 bases. The CDR3 totals 15 residues. From germline, CDR1 is SGHNT and CDR2 YYREEE (reference sequence). The V segment lost 2 bases and the J segment 4 bases; nucleotides outside the gene matches: 8. The CDR3 DNA is TGTGCCAGCAGCTTATTCTCCGGGACAGTCTATGGCTACACCTTC. This sequence encodes CASSLFSGTVYGYTF.

The rearrangement links TRBV5-4 to TRBJ2-3, with 7 bases lining up with TRBD2. The CDR3 sequence is 15 residues long. The J segment lost 2 bases and the V segment lost 2 bases, leaving 5 bases of the junction unmatched. The V gene's germline CDR1 is SGHNT and CDR2 YYREEE (reference sequence). Written as DNA, the CDR3 is TGTGCCAGCAGCTTTGACAGACTAGCCACAGATACGCAGTATTTT. Its protein product is CASSFDRLATDTQYF.

V gene TRBV19 combines with J gene TRBJ1-5; 12 positions agree with TRBD1. V shed 4 bases, J shed 8 bases, and the junction held 15 bases outside the gene matches. Germline V gene sequence: CDR1 LNHDA, CDR2 SQIVND (reference sequence). The CDR3 is made up of 18 amino acids. CDR3 in DNA: TGTGCCAGTAGTACCAAGCACTCTGGGACAGGGGGCGCGAAGCCCCAGCATTTT. This sequence encodes CASSTKHSGTGGAKPQHF.

V is TRBV5-6 and J is TRBJ2-5; D not certain. CDR1 SGHDT and CDR2 YYEEEE come from the germline V gene. V was cut by 2 bases and J by 5 bases, with 10 bases left in between. The CDR3 extends over 13 amino acids. The CDR3 loop reads CASSFSGSETQYF. CDR3 nucleotides: TGTGCCAGCAGCTTCTCCGGGTCGGAGACCCAGTACTTC. Based on the CDR3 plus reference TRBV5-6 and TRBJ2-5, the full variable domain is DAGVTQSPTHLIKTRGQQVTLRCSPKSGHDTVSWYQQALGQGPQFIFQYYEEEERQRGNFPDRFSGHQFPNYSSELNVNALLLGDSALYLCASSFSGSETQYFGPGTRLLVL.

This chain joins TRBV4-1 and TRBJ2-3, with 7 bases aligning to TRBD2. The CDR3 is 17 residues long. Germline lookup yields CDR1 MGHRA and CDR2 YSYEKL. V trimming: 4 bases; J trimming: 3 bases; junction bases outside the gene matches: 13. The CDR3 is CASSPWMTSQPTDTQYF. As DNA, the CDR3 is TGCGCCAGCAGCCCTTGGATGACTAGCCAACCGACAGATACGCAGTATTTT.

The rearrangement uses TRBV9 and TRBJ1-6; 9 nucleotides match TRBD1. J gave up 8 bases and V 4 bases, and 10 bases lay outside the gene matches. The CDR3 sequence is 16 residues long. Germline CDR1 reads SGDLS; CDR2 reads YYNGEE. The DNA of the CDR3 is TGTGCCAGCAGCCCCGGGACAGGGCAAAGCCATTCACCCCTCCACTTT. It translates to CASSPGTGQSHSPLHF.

The rearrangement joins TRBV27 to TRBJ2-5; the D gene is possibly TRBD1 (6 bases). CDR3 size: 14 residues. Trimming took off 1 base at V and 5 bases at J, with 11 bases between the two ends. CDR1 and CDR2 (germline): MNHEY, SMNVEV (reference sequence). The CDR3 DNA is TGTGCCAGCAGTTTATTCTGGGGACACGAGACCCAGTACTTC. It codes for CASSLFWGHETQYF.

V usage is TRBV19 and J usage is TRBJ1-6, with 9 bases matching TRBD1. The germline V gene has CDR1 LNHDA and CDR2 SQIVND (reference sequence). The CDR3 is 13 amino acids. Trimming removed 3 bases from V and 9 bases from J; junction bases left unmatched: 0. CDR3 DNA sequence: TGTGCCAGTAGTATGACAGGGGGTTCACCCCTCCACTTT. Translation gives CASSMTGGSPLHF.

This clone is a singleton in its sample. The rearrangement uses TRBV12-3 or TRBV12-4 and TRBJ1-4; the D gene is possibly TRBD1 (6 bases). This CDR3 has 13 residues. Deletions cut 4 bases from V and 7 bases from J, with 10 bases between. The CDR3 DNA is TGTGCCAGCAGTTGGGGGACACTTGAAAAACTGTTTTTT. Translated: CASSWGTLEKLFF.

The rearrangement joins TRBV6-5 to TRBJ2-2; 9 bases are shared with TRBD2. J lost 4 bases, V lost 8 bases, and 5 bases had no gene match. Germline V CDR1 and CDR2: MNHEY, SVGAGI. CDR3 length equals 14 residues. The CDR3 bases are TGTGCCAGCGGACTAGCGATAGGCACCGGGGAGCTGTTTTTT. Translated: CASGLAIGTGELFF.

The chain combines TRBV30 with TRBJ2-5, with 7 bases aligning to TRBD2. The germline CDR1 and CDR2 sequences are GTSNPN and SVGIG (reference sequence). The trim removed 0 bases at V and 4 bases at J, leaving 8 bases unmatched. The CDR3 sequence is 15 residues long. CDR3 sequence reads: CAWSVRGRARETQYF. For the CDR3, the DNA is TGTGCCTGGAGTGTACGGGGGAGGGCCAGAGAGACCCAGTACTTC.

This sequence joins TRBV1 and TRBJ2-1; the table assigns TRBD2, which was not confirmed against the DNA. TRBV1 is designated a pseudogene. This CDR3 contains 15 residues. CDR3 residues: CTSSPSRSSYNEQFF. DNA of the CDR3: TGCACCAGCAGCCCCAGCCGGAGCTCCTACAATGAGCAGTTCTTC.

The J gene is TRBJ1-2, the V gene TRBV2, with 8 bases that match TRBD1. In germline, CDR1 is SNHLY, CDR2 FYNNEI. This CDR3 has 13 residues. Losses at the gene ends were 2 bases for V and 4 bases for J; bases not matched to a gene: 0. The CDR3 sequence: CASSETGGYGYTF. In DNA form, the CDR3 reads TGTGCCAGCAGTGAAACAGGGGGCTATGGCTACACCTTC.

The chain has TRBV5-1 and TRBJ2-1; TRBD2 matches at 7 bases. The V gene end was trimmed by 1 base and the J gene end by 1 base; junction bases not matched to a gene: 5. The CDR3 extends over 16 amino acids. The germline V gene encodes CDR1 SGHRS and CDR2 YFSETQ. The CDR3 reads CASSLRSGESYNEQFF. The DNA for the CDR3 is TGCGCCAGCAGCTTGAGGAGCGGGGAATCCTACAATGAGCAGTTCTTC.

The chain is built from TRBV6-5 and TRBJ2-1; perhaps TRBD1 as D (6 bases). V lost 11 bases and J lost 0, with 11 bases in between. Germline V lookup: CDR1 MNHEY, CDR2 SVGAGI. The CDR3 totals 13 residues. The CDR3 DNA is TGTGCCGGCCGGGACACCTCCTACAATGAGCAGTTCTTC. It is translated as CAGRDTSYNEQFF.

The chain employs TRBV7-2 and TRBJ2-7; TRBD2 agrees at 9 bases. Germline CDR1 reads SGHTA; CDR2 reads FQGNSA. V shed 5 bases, J shed 0 bases, and the junction held 8 bases outside the gene matches. The CDR3 extends over 16 amino acids. The CDR3 nucleotides are TGTGCCAGCAGCCCTACCGGCGGGAGGGCCTCCTACGAGCAGTACTTC. Translating it yields CASSPTGGRASYEQYF.

This chain connects TRBV9 to TRBJ2-2, with 7 bases that match TRBD2. Germline trimming cut 3 bases from V and 7 bases from J; bases unmatched to any gene: 0. The CDR3 loop spans 12 amino acids. Germline V gene data show CDR1 as SGDLS and CDR2 as YYNGEE. The CDR3 is CASSGGGGELFF. CDR3 DNA: TGTGCCAGCAGCGGGGGGGGCGGGGAGCTGTTTTTT.

The DNA for the CDR3 is TGTGCCAGCAGCCGGGACAACTCCTACAATGAGCAGTTCTTC. Residues: CASSRDNSYNEQFF. V and J are TRBV4-2 and TRBJ2-1; a weak D match, TRBD1 (6 bases). The V gene's germline CDR1 is LGHNA and CDR2 YNFKEQ. This CDR3 contains 14 residues. Trimming took off 4 bases at V and 0 bases at J, with 7 bases between the two ends.

In this sample, this clone turned up a few times. This chain uses TRBV12-3 or TRBV12-4 with TRBJ2-5; D remains ambiguous. This CDR3 region has 13 residues. Trimming pared 1 base from V and 3 bases from J, leaving 6 bases between. The CDR3 DNA follows: TGTGCCAGCAGTTTAGGACGGGAAGAGACCCAGTACTTC. It codes for CASSLGREETQYF.

The V gene is TRBV27, the J gene TRBJ2-5; TRBD2 matches at 8 bases. After removal of 5 bases from V and 1 base from J, the junction contained 9 bases not matched to a gene. CDR3 length equals 16 residues. The germline V gene has CDR1 MNHEY and CDR2 SMNVEV (reference sequence). CDR3 in amino acids: CASSPSGSPLQETQYF. In nucleotides, the CDR3 is TGTGCCAGCAGTCCCAGCGGGAGTCCCCTCCAAGAGACCCAGTACTTC.